This T cell receptor (beta chain) comes out of a study of CD8+ T cells in alopecia areata. Study observations and caveats: Besides other cells, scalp samples also yield sequences of resident alphabeta T cells from normal skin. More clonal than normal scalp was lesional scalp, particularly alopecia totalis/universalis. Patients showed less clear TCR sequence sharing than mice, possibly partly because of HLA diversity.

Extracted RNA was reverse transcribed, and the resulting cDNA served as sequencing template. TCRdb keeps only in-frame clones here, not all; method: immunoSEQ multiplex PCR. Of 150,000 to 190,000 clones listed, around half were seen once; the top ten hold just under 20%. This clone was found a few times. No antigen is known for it. Other DNA sequences within the sample encode an identical CDR3. Researchers took lesional scalp punch biopsies and peripheral blood from people who were alopecia areata patients. This CDR3 comprises 12 residues. The V gene's germline CDR1 is SEHNR and CDR2 FQNEAQ (reference sequence). The V end lost 1 base, the J end lost 3 bases, and 4 bases lay between the germline ends.

The chain uses TRBV7-9 and TRBJ2-7; D is undetermined. The receptor's source is a human donor with alopecia areata. The material was CD8+ T cells sorted from blood, obtained at week 0. The CDR3 loop is CASSLGRYEQYF. CDR3 in DNA: TGTGCCAGCAGCTTAGGGCGCTACGAGCAGTACTTC.